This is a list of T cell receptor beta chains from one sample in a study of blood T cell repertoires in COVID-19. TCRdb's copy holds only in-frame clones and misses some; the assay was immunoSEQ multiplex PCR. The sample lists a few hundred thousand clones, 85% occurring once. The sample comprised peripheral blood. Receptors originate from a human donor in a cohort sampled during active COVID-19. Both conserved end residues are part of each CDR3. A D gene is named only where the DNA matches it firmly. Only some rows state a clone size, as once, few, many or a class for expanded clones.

CDR3nt: TGTGCCATCAGTGAGTCCCAGGGCTCCTATGGCTACACCTTC
CDR3aa: CAISESQGSYGYTF
len: 14
j_gene: TRBJ1-2
v_gene: TRBV10-3
d_gene: .
abundance: .

CDR3nt: TGTGCCAGCAGCTTATCAAGACAGGGTTATACGCAGTATTTT
CDR3aa: CASSLSRQGYTQYF
len: 14
j_gene: TRBJ2-3
v_gene: TRBV7-8
d_gene: TRBD1
abundance: .

CDR3nt: TGCGCCAGCAGCTTGGGGACAGACCCCTATGGCTACACCTTC
CDR3aa: CASSLGTDPYGYTF
len: 14
j_gene: TRBJ1-2
v_gene: TRBV5-1
d_gene: .
abundance: .

CDR3nt: TGCGCCAGCAGAAGGACTAGCGAGAGCTCCTACAATGAGCAGTTCTTC
CDR3aa: CASRRTSESSYNEQFF
len: 16
j_gene: TRBJ2-1
v_gene: TRBV10-1
d_gene: TRBD2
abundance: .

CDR3nt: TGTGCCAGCAGTTTACTCCGGACAGCGAAGAATTCACCCCTCCACTTT
CDR3aa: CASSLLRTAKNSPLHF
len: 16
j_gene: TRBJ1-6
v_gene: TRBV6-2/TRBV6-3
d_gene: .
abundance: .

CDR3nt: TGTGCCAGCAAGGAGGGCAACAGCTATGGCTACACCTTC
CDR3aa: CASKEGNSYGYTF
len: 13
j_gene: TRBJ1-2
v_gene: TRBV2
d_gene: .
abundance: .

CDR3nt: TGTGCCAGCAGTTGGGGCGTTTACGAGCAGTACTTC
CDR3aa: CASSWGVYEQYF
len: 12
j_gene: TRBJ2-7
v_gene: TRBV28
d_gene: .
abundance: .

CDR3nt: TGTGCCAGCAGTGAAGCCCTTCGGAGGGACCGCCGGGATGGCTACACCTTC
CDR3aa: CASSEALRRDRRDGYTF
len: 17
j_gene: TRBJ1-2
v_gene: TRBV6-1
d_gene: .
abundance: .

CDR3nt: TGTGCCAGCAGCTTAGGAGACAGGGACCATGAAAAACTGTTTTTT
CDR3aa: CASSLGDRDHEKLFF
len: 15
j_gene: TRBJ1-4
v_gene: TRBV11-2
d_gene: TRBD1
abundance: .

CDR3nt: TGTGCCAGCAGCCTCCGGGACTCCTACGAGCAGTACTTC
CDR3aa: CASSLRDSYEQYF
len: 13
j_gene: TRBJ2-7
v_gene: TRBV14
d_gene: .
abundance: .

CDR3nt: TGTGCCAGCAGCCCCCCGACAGGGGCCTATAGCAATCAGCCCCAGCATTTT
CDR3aa: CASSPPTGAYSNQPQHF
len: 17
j_gene: TRBJ1-5
v_gene: TRBV28
d_gene: TRBD1
abundance: .

CDR3nt: TGTGCCAGCAGTTTCGCGGAAAACTATGGCTACACCTTC
CDR3aa: CASSFAENYGYTF
len: 13
j_gene: TRBJ1-2
v_gene: TRBV27
d_gene: .
abundance: .

CDR3nt: TGTGCCAGCAGACCTGGGAGGGAGACCCAGTACTTC
CDR3aa: CASRPGRETQYF
len: 12
j_gene: TRBJ2-5
v_gene: TRBV11-2
d_gene: .
abundance: .

CDR3nt: TGTGCCAGCAGCTTAGCCGACAGGGGGGTTGGCTACACCTTC
CDR3aa: CASSLADRGVGYTF
len: 14
j_gene: TRBJ1-2
v_gene: TRBV7-8
d_gene: TRBD1
abundance: few

CDR3nt: TGCAGTGCTGGACAGGCCTACGAGCAGTACTTC
CDR3aa: CSAGQAYEQYF
len: 11
j_gene: TRBJ2-7
v_gene: TRBV20-1
d_gene: TRBD1
abundance: .

CDR3nt: TGTGCCAGCAGCTCCGAAAAGGGGGCGTACAGCTCCTACGAGCAGTACTTC
CDR3aa: CASSSEKGAYSSYEQYF
len: 17
j_gene: TRBJ2-7
v_gene: TRBV13
d_gene: TRBD1
abundance: .

CDR3nt: TGTGCCAGTAGTCCCCGGGGGAGTCCAGATACGCAGTATTTT
CDR3aa: CASSPRGSPDTQYF
len: 14
j_gene: TRBJ2-3
v_gene: TRBV19
d_gene: .
abundance: .

CDR3nt: TGCAGTGCTGTCGGGGAGTACGAGCAGTACTTC
CDR3aa: CSAVGEYEQYF
len: 11
j_gene: TRBJ2-7
v_gene: TRBV20-1
d_gene: .
abundance: .

CDR3nt: TGTGCCAGTAGTTGGCGACAGGGCGGTGATACGCAGTATTTT
CDR3aa: CASSWRQGGDTQYF
len: 14
j_gene: TRBJ2-3
v_gene: TRBV19
d_gene: TRBD1
abundance: .

CDR3nt: TGTGCCAGCATAAAGGACGACAGGGCCTACGAGCAGTACTTC
CDR3aa: CASIKDDRAYEQYF
len: 14
j_gene: TRBJ2-7
v_gene: TRBV6-6
d_gene: TRBD1
abundance: .

CDR3nt: TGTGCCAGCAGCCGGGACAGTCTGAACTATGGCTACACCTTC
CDR3aa: CASSRDSLNYGYTF
len: 14
j_gene: TRBJ1-2
v_gene: TRBV7-3
d_gene: TRBD1
abundance: .

CDR3nt: TGTGCCAGCAGCTTAGCCAGGGTGGGGAACACTGAAGCTTTCTTT
CDR3aa: CASSLARVGNTEAFF
len: 15
j_gene: TRBJ1-1
v_gene: TRBV7-8
d_gene: .
abundance: .

CDR3nt: TGTGCCAGCAGTTCCGCTCGGACAGGGATTGGACAGCCCCAGCATTTT
CDR3aa: CASSSARTGIGQPQHF
len: 16
j_gene: TRBJ1-5
v_gene: TRBV6-5
d_gene: TRBD1
abundance: once

CDR3nt: TGTGCCAGTAGCAAAAGCCGGGACAGGGTTGGCTACACCTTC
CDR3aa: CASSKSRDRVGYTF
len: 14
j_gene: TRBJ1-2
v_gene: TRBV19
d_gene: TRBD1
abundance: .

CDR3nt: TGTGCCAGCAGCCTCGGGGTAGCGGGGGGGAAGAGCACAGATACGCAGTATTTT
CDR3aa: CASSLGVAGGKSTDTQYF
len: 18
j_gene: TRBJ2-3
v_gene: TRBV4-2
d_gene: TRBD2
abundance: .

CDR3nt: TGCGCCAGCAGCTTGGCCGCAGGGATGGGTTCACCCCTCCACTTT
CDR3aa: CASSLAAGMGSPLHF
len: 15
j_gene: TRBJ1-6
v_gene: TRBV5-1
d_gene: .
abundance: few

CDR3nt: TGTGCCAGCGGACGGGATAGCAATCAGCCCCAGCATTTT
CDR3aa: CASGRDSNQPQHF
len: 13
j_gene: TRBJ1-5
v_gene: TRBV10-3
d_gene: .
abundance: .

CDR3nt: TGTGCCACCAGCCCAGGGGAGGGGTATGGCTACACCTTC
CDR3aa: CATSPGEGYGYTF
len: 13
j_gene: TRBJ1-2
v_gene: TRBV24-1
d_gene: .
abundance: .

CDR3nt: TGTGCGACGGGACAGGGACTCAGCGAGCAGTACTTC
CDR3aa: CATGQGLSEQYF
len: 12
j_gene: TRBJ2-7
v_gene: TRBV19
d_gene: TRBD1
abundance: .

CDR3nt: TGTGCCACGCAAAAGGGACTAGCGGGGGGCGGTGGTTACGAGCAGTACTTC
CDR3aa: CATQKGLAGGGGYEQYF
len: 17
j_gene: TRBJ2-7
v_gene: TRBV10-3
d_gene: TRBD2
abundance: .

CDR3nt: TGTGCCAGCAGCCAGGGACAGGGCTATAATTCACCCCTCCACTTT
CDR3aa: CASSQGQGYNSPLHF
len: 15
j_gene: TRBJ1-6
v_gene: TRBV4-2
d_gene: TRBD1
abundance: few

CDR3nt: TGTGCCACCATTCATCGACCGGGACTTAAAGAGACCCAGTACTTC
CDR3aa: CATIHRPGLKETQYF
len: 15
j_gene: TRBJ2-5
v_gene: TRBV24-1
d_gene: .
abundance: .

CDR3nt: TGTGCCAGTAGGAAGACAGGGGACGGACAGCCCCAGCATTTT
CDR3aa: CASRKTGDGQPQHF
len: 14
j_gene: TRBJ1-5
v_gene: TRBV19
d_gene: TRBD1
abundance: .

CDR3nt: TGTGCCTGGAGGGACAGAAACACCGGGGAGCTGTTTTTT
CDR3aa: CAWRDRNTGELFF
len: 13
j_gene: TRBJ2-2
v_gene: TRBV30
d_gene: .
abundance: .

CDR3nt: TGTGCCAGCAGCCCGCGATCTAGCGGGGTCTACAATGAGCAGTTCTTC
CDR3aa: CASSPRSSGVYNEQFF
len: 16
j_gene: TRBJ2-1
v_gene: TRBV7-8
d_gene: TRBD2
abundance: .

CDR3nt: TGCAGCGTACAGGGGGGGGGTGAAAAACTGTTTTTT
CDR3aa: CSVQGGGEKLFF
len: 12
j_gene: TRBJ1-4
v_gene: TRBV29-1
d_gene: TRBD1
abundance: .

CDR3nt: TGTGCCAGCAGTTTAGACAGGGGGGACCAGCCCCAGCATTTT
CDR3aa: CASSLDRGDQPQHF
len: 14
j_gene: TRBJ1-5
v_gene: TRBV27
d_gene: TRBD1
abundance: few

CDR3nt: TGTGCCAGCAGTAATCTCCCGGGACAGGGGGCCTACGAGCAGTACTTC
CDR3aa: CASSNLPGQGAYEQYF
len: 16
j_gene: TRBJ2-7
v_gene: TRBV7-9
d_gene: TRBD1
abundance: .

CDR3nt: TGTGCCAGCAGCTTTGACAGGGTCAACTATGGCTACACCTTC
CDR3aa: CASSFDRVNYGYTF
len: 14
j_gene: TRBJ1-2
v_gene: TRBV5-5
d_gene: TRBD1
abundance: .

CDR3nt: TGTGCCACCAGGGAGACAGGGTCCGGCACCGGGGAGCTGTTTTTT
CDR3aa: CATRETGSGTGELFF
len: 15
j_gene: TRBJ2-2
v_gene: TRBV24-1
d_gene: TRBD1
abundance: .

CDR3nt: TGTGCCAGCAGCTTTACATCAACGGGGGCCAAAAACATTCAGTACTTC
CDR3aa: CASSFTSTGAKNIQYF
len: 16
j_gene: TRBJ2-4
v_gene: TRBV7-9
d_gene: .
abundance: .

CDR3nt: TGCGCCAGCAGCTTGTCAAATTCACCCCTCCACTTT
CDR3aa: CASSLSNSPLHF
len: 12
j_gene: TRBJ1-6
v_gene: TRBV5-1
d_gene: .
abundance: few

CDR3nt: TGCAGTGCTAGTCGACAGGGGGCTGACACTGAAGCTTTCTTT
CDR3aa: CSASRQGADTEAFF
len: 14
j_gene: TRBJ1-1
v_gene: TRBV20-1
d_gene: TRBD1
abundance: .

CDR3nt: TGTGCCAGCAGTGATTCAGGGGATGGCTACACTTTC
CDR3aa: CASSDSGDGYTF
len: 12
j_gene: TRBJ1-2
v_gene: TRBV2
d_gene: .
abundance: .

CDR3nt: TGTGCCAGCAGTTACGCAGGGGGCAATCAGCCCCAGCATTTT
CDR3aa: CASSYAGGNQPQHF
len: 14
j_gene: TRBJ1-5
v_gene: TRBV6-5
d_gene: .
abundance: .

CDR3nt: TGTGCCAGCGGATATTCGGGACAGGGGGCGAAGATAGAAGCTTTCTTT
CDR3aa: CASGYSGQGAKIEAFF
len: 16
j_gene: TRBJ1-1
v_gene: TRBV3-1/TRBV3-2
d_gene: TRBD1
abundance: many

CDR3nt: TGTGCCAGCAGCGTAGGTTCGCGGGCCTCCGAGCAGTACTTC
CDR3aa: CASSVGSRASEQYF
len: 14
j_gene: TRBJ2-7
v_gene: TRBV9
d_gene: .
abundance: .

CDR3nt: TGTGCCAGCAGTTCGATGTCAGTCTCTGGAAACACCATATATTTT
CDR3aa: CASSSMSVSGNTIYF
len: 15
j_gene: TRBJ1-3
v_gene: TRBV27
d_gene: .
abundance: .

CDR3nt: TGTGCCAGCAGCCAATTAGGTGGAGCAGCTACAAACACCATATATTTT
CDR3aa: CASSQLGGAATNTIYF
len: 16
j_gene: TRBJ1-3
v_gene: TRBV14
d_gene: .
abundance: .